Presented here are 11 T cell receptor beta chains from one specimen sequenced in a study of CD8 T cells in ankylosing spondylitis. TCRdb ran MiXCR on the 5' RACE reads and lists one entry per CDR3 protein. The table lists 200,000 or so distinct CDR3 sequences, around 24% of them singletons, with 5% to 7.5% in the top ten. The specimen was blood, either unsorted or a sorted T cell fraction (not recorded which). Every receptor here comes from a male donor with ankylosing spondylitis or in good health (not recorded which).

The chain links TRBV5-1 to TRBJ2-7; TRBD2 might be the D (5 bases). Germline V gene lookup returns CDR1 SGHRS and CDR2 YFSETQ. The CDR3 extends over 14 amino acids. V lost 2 bases to trimming and J lost 1 base, with 10 bases between them. CDR3 residues: CASSFRGSSYEQYF. In DNA, the CDR3 is TGCGCCAGCAGCTTTCGCGGGTCGTCCTACGAGCAGTACTTC.

Ten or more counts support this clonotype. This rearrangement joins TRBV5-1 to TRBJ2-1, with TRBD2 matching over 14 bases. After removal of 4 bases from V and 4 bases from J, the junction contained 7 bases not matched to a gene. Germline loops: CDR1 SGHRS, CDR2 YFSETQ. There are 17 residues in the CDR3. The DNA of the CDR3 is TGCGCCAGCAGCCTCAGGGGGACTAGCGGGAGATACAATGAGCAGTTCTTC. It is translated as CASSLRGTSGRYNEQFF.

The J gene is TRBJ1-5, the V gene TRBV10-3; no clear D. Trimming shortened V by 5 bases and J by 10 bases, and 12 bases separated the two germline ends. Germline-derived CDR1 and CDR2 are ENHRY and SYGVKD. There are 12 residues in the CDR3. DNA of the CDR3: TGTGCCATCAGTTCCCGGGAGGGCCCCCAGCATTTT. This codes for CAISSREGPQHF.

The chain employs TRBV11-2 and TRBJ2-3; D unresolved. The germline CDR1 and CDR2 sequences are SGHAT and FQNNGV. V lost 0 bases and J 0 bases, leaving 10 bases between the germline ends. The CDR3 covers 16 residues. DNA of the CDR3: TGTGCCAGCAGCTTAGACGGCAGGAGTAGCACAGATACGCAGTATTTT. Translated, it gives CASSLDGRSSTDTQYF.

This chain uses TRBV20-1 with TRBJ1-2; D is unresolved. V lost 1 base to trimming and J lost 2 bases, with 8 bases between them. The CDR3 spans 13 residues. Germline CDR1 reads DFQATT; CDR2 reads SNEGSKA (reference sequence). The chain's CDR3 is CSARGAHNYGYTF. DNA of the CDR3: TGCAGTGCTAGAGGGGCTCACAACTATGGCTACACCTTC.

Ten or more counts support this clonotype. This chain links TRBV25-1 with TRBJ1-1; D gene uncertain. Germline CDR1 and CDR2: MGHDK and SYGVNS. The CDR3 runs to 13 residues. V was pared by 7 bases and J by 4 bases, with 13 bases between. CDR3 sequence reads: CASTPGRGTEAFF. Written as DNA, the CDR3 is TGTGCCAGCACTCCGGGTCGGGGCACTGAAGCTTTCTTT. Combining the CDR3 with reference TRBV25-1 and TRBJ1-1 gives the whole variable domain EADIYQTPRYLVIGTGKKITLECSQTMGHDKMYWYQQDPGMELHLIHYSYGVNSTEKGDLSSESTVSRIRTEHFPLTLESARPSHTSQYLCASTPGRGTEAFFGQGTRLTVV.

The chain combines TRBV7-2 with TRBJ2-1; TRBD1 aligns across 10 bases. Germline assignment: CDR1 SGHTA and CDR2 FQGNSA. The CDR3 is 16 amino acids. V shed 5 bases and J 4 bases; nucleotides not matched to a gene: 8. CDR3 protein: CASSNRDRGPYNEQFF. CDR3 DNA: TGTGCCAGCAGCAACCGGGACAGGGGCCCATACAATGAGCAGTTCTTC. Drawing the rest from reference TRBV7-2 and TRBJ2-1, the complete variable domain is GAGVSQSPSNKVTEKGKDVELRCDPISGHTALYWYRQSLGQGLEFLIYFQGNSAPDKSGLPSDRFSAERTGGSVSTLTIQRTQQEDSAVYLCASSNRDRGPYNEQFFGPGTRLTVL.

This clonotype was detected many times. The V gene is TRBV5-1, the J gene TRBJ2-3; 7 nucleotides agree with TRBD1. Germline CDR1 SGHRS, CDR2 YFSETQ. V lost 5 bases to trimming and J lost 4 bases; unmatched junction nucleotides: 13. The length of the CDR3 is 16 residues. The CDR3 is CASRYPGGSSADTQYF. In DNA, the CDR3 is TGCGCCAGCAGGTATCCAGGGGGTTCCAGCGCAGATACGCAGTATTTT.

This clonotype was recorded many times. The rearrangement joins TRBV12-3 or TRBV12-4 to TRBJ2-1; 9 nucleotides line up with TRBD2. The CDR3 has 14 amino acids. Trimming at V came to 8 bases and at J to 4 bases, leaving 6 bases not matched to a gene. The chain's CDR3 is CASGLAGNYNEQFF. The CDR3 bases are TGTGCCAGCGGGCTAGCGGGAAATTACAATGAGCAGTTCTTC.

The chain joins TRBV12-3 or TRBV12-4 to TRBJ2-7, with D tentatively TRBD2 (5 bases). V was trimmed by 3 bases and J by 0 bases, leaving 9 bases between them. CDR3 length: 14 amino acids. CDR3 bases: TGTGCCAGCAGTTTGGCCGGGATCTCCTACGAGCAGTACTTC. This gives the protein CASSLAGISYEQYF.

The CDR3 nucleotides are TGTGCCAGCAGTCCCCAGGGACAGCTCCACGAGCAGTACTTC. Its translation is CASSPQGQLHEQYF. The chain carries TRBV12-3 or TRBV12-4 and TRBJ2-7, with 7 bases identical to TRBD1. The ends lost 5 bases at V and 5 bases at J; junction bases unmatched: 9. CDR3 size: 14 residues.